This TCR beta chain derives from a study of blood T cell repertoires in COVID-19 (dated by TCRdb to 2019 to 2021). About the study as a whole: The collaborator samples originated in the United States, Italy and Spain and spanned the acute and convalescent phases of COVID-19. The prospective study material was composed of cDNA or gDNA derived from T cells, B-cell-depleted T cells, or PBMCs. Nearly every sample came with metadata listing a de-identified subject ID, COVID-19 status, age in years and sex. HLA class I and class II types, where available, came from metadata supplied by the sample provider rather than from assay-based typing. The samples were drawn from the first 160 participants of the ongoing ImmuneRACE study and from 950 to 1,500 subjects provided by 6 global collaborators. The dataset comprised deeply sampled blood TCRbeta repertoires from subjects exposed to, actively infected with, or recovered from COVID-19. The repertoires were made available in a free public database intended to serve as a resource for research on the immune response to SARS-CoV-2.

TCRbeta CDR3 regions were amplified from genomic DNA by means of the immunoSEQ Assay, a bias-controlled multiplex PCR. As for how the authors treated the data: Nucleated cell counts per sample were estimated from amplification of reference gene primers within the assay. To quantify the absolute abundance of each unique TCRbeta CDR3 rearrangement, sequence reads were collapsed and filtered. For each sample, productive Simpson clonality was calculated by taking the square root of Simpson's diversity index across productive rearrangements. Held by TCRdb, this immuneACCESS table contains in-frame sequences only and omits some clones. Under half of the omission traces to an unresolved V gene where checked; the cause of the rest is unknown. V and J calls and clone size are as listed in that table; D and trimming were resolved from the DNA. Here the sample has more than 250,000 clones; over 65% occur a single time. The ten largest clones represent 3.5% to 5.5% of the sample.

Study-wide findings and limitations: Clinical and demographic metadata were provided uncurated, with the amount varying by source and participant.

The CDR3 measures 15 amino acids from cysteine to phenylalanine. The only DNA kept is the CDR3, 45 bases in frame from the first base. The germline V gene provides CDR1 SNHLY and CDR2 FYNNEI. V is clipped by 7 bases and J by 8 bases, and the sequence between their germline boundaries is 20 bases long. A second Seattle source provided samples from volunteer blood donors who had recovered from COVID-19. Whole blood was collected in K2EDTA tubes by collaborating institutions according to the institutions' own protocols. Collaborator samples were shipped for TCRbeta analysis as frozen whole blood, isolated PBMCs, or DNA extracted from either sample type. For this clone: Its target antigen remains unknown. Base qualities are missing; no much larger clone stands one base away.

This TCR was sampled from a man aged 55 to 70 who had recovered from COVID-19. What was sequenced was peripheral blood. The chain links TRBV2 with TRBJ1-4, with a weak D call of TRBD1 (5 bases match). The nucleotide sequence is given as TGTGCCAGCACTGATAGACAGCCAAATTTCGAAAAACTGTTTTTT. The resulting protein is CASTDRQPNFEKLFF.